This TCR beta chain was captured in a study of cytomegalovirus exposure and HLA in healthy donors (dated by TCRdb to the late 2010s). The study in broad terms: The approximately 710 repertoires of the first cohort and the 120 or so validation repertoires were produced on the same platform, according to a later analysis. The study was designed to test whether signatures of past pathogen exposure could be identified by cataloging public T cell receptors. Besides the first cohort of approximately 670 subjects, a separate validation cohort made up of over 100 different subjects was used. The study combined high-throughput TCR immunosequencing, statistical association of individual TCRs with disease status, and machine learning to predict cytomegalovirus infection status. Overall study outcomes, separate from this receptor: Cytomegalovirus status was reported to be diagnosed by the classifier with high specificity and sensitivity in both the original and validation cohorts. In vitro tests confirmed that three of the cytomegalovirus-associated TCR beta chains recognize cytomegalovirus antigens. The study gave a list of more than 150 TCR beta chains associated with cytomegalovirus. The authors suggested that the approach could potentially be extended to other disease states and immunological phenotypes. While some public TCRs were present in many individuals, most TCR sequences turned up only very rarely across donors. In a later analysis, TCRs clustered in the first cohort were found to also tend to co-occur in the 120 or so validation repertoires, with 94% of cluster scores above 0. A later analysis had no HLA typing for the validation cohort, so co-occurrence there was scored across all 130 or so repertoires.

The germline V end is reduced by 3 bases and the J end by 7 bases; junction bases left unmatched: 5. The CDR1 and CDR2 encoded by the germline V gene are KGHSH and LQKENI. From cysteine to phenylalanine, the CDR3 is 13 amino acids long. Only CDR3 DNA remains: 39 bases, in frame from the first base. Turning to this clone: Its antigen target is currently unknown. It has no much larger one-base neighbor in the sample; base qualities were not kept.

Libraries were constructed by the immunoSEQ multiplex PCR assay. The authors' analysis ran thus. A statistical classification framework was built to diagnose cytomegalovirus status from the catalog of TCR beta chain sequences. TCRdb carries this immuneACCESS record with in-frame sequences only. Its versions omit some clonotypes, under half of them owing to an unresolved V gene in the studies checked, with the rest unexplained. Clone size and the V and J calls come from that table; the DNA yielded D and trimming. Within this sample are some 120,000 clones, with 88% of them counted one time only. The ten top clones hold about 1.5% of the sample. The donors were included in the validation cohort of 100 to 150 subjects, a group kept apart from the roughly 700-subject first cohort.

The V and J segments used are TRBV18 and TRBJ1-1, and 7 junction bases match TRBD1. This receptor was identified in a young man in good health and CMV-seronegative. Specimen: PBMCs. At the DNA level, the sequence is TGTGCCAGCTCACCTGACAGGGATGGTGAAGCTTTCTTT. Translation gives CASSPDRDGEAFF. The full variable domain, completed from the reference TRBV18 and TRBJ1-1 proteins outside the CDR3, reads NAGVMQNPRHLVRRRGQEARLRCSPMKGHSHVYWYRQLPEEGLKFMVYLQKENIIDESGMPKERFSAEFPKEGPSILRIQQVVRGDSAAYFCASSPDRDGEAFFGQGTRLTVV.